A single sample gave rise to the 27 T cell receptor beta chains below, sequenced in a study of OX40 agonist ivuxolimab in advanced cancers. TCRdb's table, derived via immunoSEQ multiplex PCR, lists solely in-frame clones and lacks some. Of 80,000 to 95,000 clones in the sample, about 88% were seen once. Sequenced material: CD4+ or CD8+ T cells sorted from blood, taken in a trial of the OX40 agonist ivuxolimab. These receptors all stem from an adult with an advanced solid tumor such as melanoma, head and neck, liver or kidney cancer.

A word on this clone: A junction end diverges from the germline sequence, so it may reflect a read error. CDR3 sequence reads: CANSLVTDTQYF. As DNA, the CDR3 is TGTGCCAACAGCTTAGTCACAGATACGCAGTATTTT. This chain links TRBV7-9 with TRBJ2-3, with unresolved D. CDR1 is SEHNR and CDR2 is FQNEAQ in the germline V gene (reference sequence). This CDR3 is 12 amino acids long.

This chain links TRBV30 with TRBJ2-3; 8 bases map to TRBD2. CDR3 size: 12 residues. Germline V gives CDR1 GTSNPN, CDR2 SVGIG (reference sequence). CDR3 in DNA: TGTGGCGGGGGGAGGACTGCAGATACGCAGTATTTT. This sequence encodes CGGGRTADTQYF.

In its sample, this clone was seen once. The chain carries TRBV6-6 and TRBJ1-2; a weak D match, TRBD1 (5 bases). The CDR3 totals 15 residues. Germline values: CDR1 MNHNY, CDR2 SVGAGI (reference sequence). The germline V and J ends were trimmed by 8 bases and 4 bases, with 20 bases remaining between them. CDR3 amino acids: CASHKGGGQGYGYTF. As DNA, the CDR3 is TGTGCCAGCCATAAGGGAGGTGGGCAGGGCTATGGCTACACCTTC.

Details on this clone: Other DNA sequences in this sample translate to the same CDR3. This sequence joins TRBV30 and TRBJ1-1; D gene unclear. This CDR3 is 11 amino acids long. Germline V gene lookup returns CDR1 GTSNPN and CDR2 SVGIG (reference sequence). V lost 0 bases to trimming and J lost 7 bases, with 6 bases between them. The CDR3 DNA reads TGTGCCTGGAGTGTACGTAGTGAAGCTTTCTTT. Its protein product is CAWSVRSEAFF.

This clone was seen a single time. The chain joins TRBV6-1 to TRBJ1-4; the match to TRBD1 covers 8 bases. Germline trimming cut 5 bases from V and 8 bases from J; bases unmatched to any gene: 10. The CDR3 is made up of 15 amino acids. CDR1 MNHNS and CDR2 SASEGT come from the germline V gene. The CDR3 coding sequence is TGTGCCAGCAGTCCCCAGCGCCAGGGGGCGGAAAAACTGTTTTTT. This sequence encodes CASSPQRQGAEKLFF.

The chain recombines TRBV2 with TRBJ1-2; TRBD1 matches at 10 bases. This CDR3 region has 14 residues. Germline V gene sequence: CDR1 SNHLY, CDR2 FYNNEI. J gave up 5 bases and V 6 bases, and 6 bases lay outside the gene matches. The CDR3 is CASRADRGAYGYTF. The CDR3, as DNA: TGTGCCAGCAGGGCGGACAGGGGGGCATATGGCTACACCTTC.

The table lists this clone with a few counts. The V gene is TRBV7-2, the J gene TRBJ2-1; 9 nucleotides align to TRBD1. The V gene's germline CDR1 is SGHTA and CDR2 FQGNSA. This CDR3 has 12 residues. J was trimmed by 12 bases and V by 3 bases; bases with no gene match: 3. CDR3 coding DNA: TGTGCCAGCAGCTTCCCGGGACAGGGGCAGTTCTTC. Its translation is CASSFPGQGQFF. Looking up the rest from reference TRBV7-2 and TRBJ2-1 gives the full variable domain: GAGVSQSPSNKVTEKGKDVELRCDPISGHTALYWYRQSLGQGLEFLIYFQGNSAPDKSGLPSDRFSAERTGGSVSTLTIQRTQQEDSAVYLCASSFPGQGQFFGPGTRLTVL.

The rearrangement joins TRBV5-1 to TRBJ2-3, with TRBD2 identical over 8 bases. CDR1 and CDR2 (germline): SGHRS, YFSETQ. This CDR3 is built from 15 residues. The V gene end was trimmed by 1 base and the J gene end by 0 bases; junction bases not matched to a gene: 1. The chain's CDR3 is CASSLTSGSTDTQYF. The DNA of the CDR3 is TGCGCCAGCAGCTTGACTAGCGGAAGCACAGATACGCAGTATTTT.

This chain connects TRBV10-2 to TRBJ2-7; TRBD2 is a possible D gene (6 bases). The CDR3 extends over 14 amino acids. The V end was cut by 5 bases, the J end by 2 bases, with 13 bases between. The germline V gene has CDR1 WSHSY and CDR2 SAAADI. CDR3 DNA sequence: TGCGCCAGCAGTCCCAGCGGGCCAACCTACGAGCAGTACTTC. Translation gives CASSPSGPTYEQYF.

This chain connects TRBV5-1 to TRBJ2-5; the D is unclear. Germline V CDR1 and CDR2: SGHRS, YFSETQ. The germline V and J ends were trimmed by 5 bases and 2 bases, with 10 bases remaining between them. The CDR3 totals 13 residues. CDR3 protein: CASREPSQETQYF. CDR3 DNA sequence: TGCGCCAGCAGGGAGCCCTCGCAAGAGACCCAGTACTTC.

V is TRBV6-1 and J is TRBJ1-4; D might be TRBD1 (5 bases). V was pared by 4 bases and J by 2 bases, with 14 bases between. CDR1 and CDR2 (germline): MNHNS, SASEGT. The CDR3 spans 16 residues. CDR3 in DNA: TGTGCCAGCAGTGGGGGGATCGATCTGACTAATGAAAAACTGTTTTTT. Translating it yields CASSGGIDLTNEKLFF.

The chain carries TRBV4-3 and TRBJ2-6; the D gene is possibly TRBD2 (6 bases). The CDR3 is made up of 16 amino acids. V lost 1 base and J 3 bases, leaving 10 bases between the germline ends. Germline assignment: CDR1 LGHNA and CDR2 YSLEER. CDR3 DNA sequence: TGCGCCAGCAGCCAAGGGAGGGCAGATGGGGCCAACGTCCTGACTTTC. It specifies CASSQGRADGANVLTF.

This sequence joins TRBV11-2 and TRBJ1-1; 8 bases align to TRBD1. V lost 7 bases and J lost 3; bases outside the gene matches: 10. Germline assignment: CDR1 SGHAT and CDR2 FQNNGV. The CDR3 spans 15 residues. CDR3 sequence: CASTSSTGVHTEAFF. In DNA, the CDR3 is TGTGCCAGCACCTCATCGACAGGGGTGCACACTGAAGCTTTCTTT. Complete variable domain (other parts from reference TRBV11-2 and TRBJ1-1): EAGVAQSPRYKIIEKRQSVAFWCNPISGHATLYWYQQILGQGPKLLIQFQNNGVVDDSQLPKDRFSAERLKGVDSTLKIQPAKLEDSAVYLCASTSSTGVHTEAFFGQGTRLTVV.

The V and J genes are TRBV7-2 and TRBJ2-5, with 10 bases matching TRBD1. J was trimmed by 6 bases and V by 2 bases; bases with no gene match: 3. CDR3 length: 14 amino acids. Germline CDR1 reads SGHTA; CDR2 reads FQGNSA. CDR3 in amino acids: CASSLRTGGQTQYF. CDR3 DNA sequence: TGTGCCAGCAGCTTAAGGACAGGGGGGCAGACCCAGTACTTC.

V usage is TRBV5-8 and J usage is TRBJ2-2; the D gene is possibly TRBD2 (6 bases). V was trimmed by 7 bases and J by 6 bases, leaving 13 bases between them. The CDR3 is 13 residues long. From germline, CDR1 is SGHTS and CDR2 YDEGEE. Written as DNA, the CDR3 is TGTGCCAGCGGCGGGGAGCGGGCCGGGGAGCTGTTTTTT. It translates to CASGGERAGELFF.

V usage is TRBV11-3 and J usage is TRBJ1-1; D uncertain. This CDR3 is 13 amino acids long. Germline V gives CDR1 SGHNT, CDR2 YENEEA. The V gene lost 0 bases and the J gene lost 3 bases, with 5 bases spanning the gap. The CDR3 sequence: CASSLDPYTEAFF. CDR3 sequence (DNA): TGTGCCAGCAGCTTAGATCCATACACTGAAGCTTTCTTT.

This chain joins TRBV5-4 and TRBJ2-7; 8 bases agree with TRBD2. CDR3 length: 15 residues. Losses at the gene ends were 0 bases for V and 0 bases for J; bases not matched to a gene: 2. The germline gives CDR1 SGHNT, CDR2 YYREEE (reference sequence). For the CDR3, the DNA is TGTGCCAGCAGCTTGGGTAGCGGGGCCTCCTACGAGCAGTACTTC. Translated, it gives CASSLGSGASYEQYF.

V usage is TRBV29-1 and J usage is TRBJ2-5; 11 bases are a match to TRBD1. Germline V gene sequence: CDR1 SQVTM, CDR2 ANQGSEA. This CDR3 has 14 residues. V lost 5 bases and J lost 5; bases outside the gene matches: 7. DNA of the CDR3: TGCAGCGTTAAGAGGACAGGGGGCGGTGAGACCCAGTACTTC. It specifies CSVKRTGGGETQYF.

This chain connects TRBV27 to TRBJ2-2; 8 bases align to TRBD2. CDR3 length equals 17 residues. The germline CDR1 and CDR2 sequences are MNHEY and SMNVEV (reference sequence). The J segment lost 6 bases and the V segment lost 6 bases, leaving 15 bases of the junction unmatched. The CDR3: CASSPHGSGALPGELFF. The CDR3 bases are TGTGCCAGCAGCCCCCATGGTAGCGGGGCCCTCCCCGGGGAGCTGTTTTTT.

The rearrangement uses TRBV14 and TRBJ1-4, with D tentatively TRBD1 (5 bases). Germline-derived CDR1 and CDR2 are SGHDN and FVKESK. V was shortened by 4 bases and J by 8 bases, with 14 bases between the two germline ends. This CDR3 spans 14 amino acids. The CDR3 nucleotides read TGTGCCAGCAGCCCGGAGGGGCGGGAGGAAAAACTGTTTTTT. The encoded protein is CASSPEGREEKLFF.

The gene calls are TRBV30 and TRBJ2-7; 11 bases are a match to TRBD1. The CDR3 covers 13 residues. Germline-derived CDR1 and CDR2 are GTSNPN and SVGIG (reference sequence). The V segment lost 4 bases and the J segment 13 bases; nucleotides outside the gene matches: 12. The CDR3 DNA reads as TGTGCCTGGAAATGGACAGGGGGCGCGGGGAAATACTTC. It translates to CAWKWTGGAGKYF.

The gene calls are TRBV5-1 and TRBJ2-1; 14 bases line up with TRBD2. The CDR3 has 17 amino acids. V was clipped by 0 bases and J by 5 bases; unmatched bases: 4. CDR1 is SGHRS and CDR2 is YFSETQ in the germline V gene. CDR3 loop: CASSLAGTSGGNNEQFF. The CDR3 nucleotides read TGCGCCAGCAGCTTGGCTGGGACTAGCGGGGGAAACAATGAGCAGTTCTTC.

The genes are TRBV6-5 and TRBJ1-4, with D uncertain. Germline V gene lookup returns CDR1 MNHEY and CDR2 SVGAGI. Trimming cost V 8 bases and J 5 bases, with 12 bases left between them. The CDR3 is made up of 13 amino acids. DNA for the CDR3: TGTGCCAGCCAAAGAGCCCCGAATGAAAAACTGTTTTTT. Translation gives CASQRAPNEKLFF.

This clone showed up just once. As DNA, the CDR3 is TGTGCCAGCAGTACGGACAGGGGGTCACTCCGTCGAGAGTTCTTC. This gives the protein CASSTDRGSLRREFF. The genes are TRBV27 and TRBJ2-1, with 10 nucleotides matching TRBD1. The ends lost 5 bases at V and 14 bases at J; junction bases unmatched: 15. CDR3 length: 15 residues. Germline lookup yields CDR1 MNHEY and CDR2 SMNVEV (reference sequence).

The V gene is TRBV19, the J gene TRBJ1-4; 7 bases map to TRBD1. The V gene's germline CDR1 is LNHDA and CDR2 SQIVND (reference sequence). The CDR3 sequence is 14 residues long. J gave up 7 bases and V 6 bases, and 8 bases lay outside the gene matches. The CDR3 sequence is CASSYRGEGEKLFF. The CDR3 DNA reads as TGTGCCAGTAGCTACAGGGGTGAGGGTGAAAAACTGTTTTTT.

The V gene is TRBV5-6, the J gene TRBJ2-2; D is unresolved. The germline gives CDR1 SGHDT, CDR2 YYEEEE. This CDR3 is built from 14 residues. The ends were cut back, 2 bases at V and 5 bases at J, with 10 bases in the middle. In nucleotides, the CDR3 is TGTGCCAGCAGCTTTCTCGCGGTAACCGGGGAGCTGTTTTTT. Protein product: CASSFLAVTGELFF.

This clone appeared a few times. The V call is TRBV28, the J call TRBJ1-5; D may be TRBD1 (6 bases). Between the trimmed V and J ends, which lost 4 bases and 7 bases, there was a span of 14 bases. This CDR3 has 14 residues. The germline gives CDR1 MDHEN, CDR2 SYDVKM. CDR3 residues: CASSSPRGGQPQHF. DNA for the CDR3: TGTGCCAGCAGTTCGCCCAGGGGTGGACAGCCCCAGCATTTT.